This T cell receptor (beta chain) stems from a study of shared clonotypes between healthy human individuals. The wider study: Per-donor plates numbered three CD4 naive, three CD4 memory, two CD8 naive and one CD8 memory. Study results and limitations: Naive subsets typically showed greater estimated richness than memory subsets. The researchers took only blood, and tissue repertoires probably look different.

The germline CDR1 and CDR2 sequences are SGHAT and FQNNGV. V lost 5 bases and J lost 6; bases outside the gene matches: 10. This CDR3 contains 15 residues. Using immunoSEQ multiplex PCR, the repertoire was profiled, and TCRdb retains in-frame clones only, with some absent. The table includes over a million clones, more than 75% detected once. Regarding this clone: As yet, its antigen is unknown.

The chain links TRBV11-2 to TRBJ2-4; 7 bases match TRBD1. This TCR was recovered from a man between 18 and 29 years old in good health. Some clones in this sample may be carry-over from other donors' samples. Sequenced input: memory CD4+ T cells from PBMCs. Subset specified: CD45RA-negative fraction. CDR3 in amino acids: CASSLTGVRGNIQYF. As DNA, the CDR3 is TGTGCCAGCAGCCTTACAGGGGTTCGTGGAAACATTCAGTACTTC.